This entry lists 22 T cell receptor beta chains sequenced from one sample in a study of CD8+CD57+ T cells in acquired aplastic anemia. Genomic DNA provided the template from which TCR beta VDJ and CDR3 profiles were obtained. TCRdb fed the reads into MiXCR, producing one record per CDR3 protein. Among just over 200,000 distinct CDR3 sequences listed, 50% to 70% were seen once. In patients chosen for sequencing, flow cytometry had shown CD8+CD57+ cell expansion. The sample comprised sorted CD4+, CD8+, or CD8+CD57+ T cells (not recorded which) from PBMCs. These receptors were taken from a human donor with aplastic anemia.

The V and J genes are TRBV20-1 and TRBJ2-5, with unresolved D. From germline, CDR1 is DFQATT and CDR2 SNEGSKA (reference sequence). There are 13 residues in the CDR3. V shed 5 bases and J shed 0 bases, with 10 bases lying between them. The CDR3 bases are TGCAGTGCTGCCGACCACGACCAAGAGACCCAGTACTTC. Translation: CSAADHDQETQYF.

V gene TRBV5-6 combines with J gene TRBJ2-5, with 13 bases that match TRBD2. The junction had 4 bases not matched to a gene; V was cut back by 0 bases and J by 2 bases. Germline V CDR1 and CDR2: SGHDT, YYEEEE. The CDR3 runs to 17 residues. Written as DNA, the CDR3 is TGTGCCAGCAGCTTGGGGGGGACTAGCGGGAATCAAGAGACCCAGTACTTC. This codes for CASSLGGTSGNQETQYF.

J is TRBJ2-2 and V is TRBV4-2, with a weak D call TRBD1 (7 bases). The CDR3 totals 16 residues. Trimming took 6 bases from V and 7 from J, leaving 21 bases between them. Germline V lookup: CDR1 LGHNA, CDR2 YNFKEQ. The CDR3 DNA reads TGTGCCAGCAGGCAGGTCAGGGGGGCAAGGGACGGGGAGCTGTTTTTT. Amino acids: CASRQVRGARDGELFF.

The chain has TRBV15 and TRBJ1-2, with D hard to call. V lost 0 bases and J 5 bases, leaving 10 bases between the germline ends. The germline gives CDR1 LNHNV, CDR2 YYDKDF (reference sequence). This CDR3 contains 14 residues. Written as DNA, the CDR3 is TGTGCCACCAGCAGAGATCCCGGACCATATGGCTACACCTTC. It yields the protein CATSRDPGPYGYTF.

This clonotype came up many times. The J gene is TRBJ2-2, the V gene TRBV5-4; D could derive from TRBD1 or TRBD2 (5 bases each). This CDR3 region has 14 residues. Germline assignment: CDR1 SGHNT and CDR2 YYREEE (reference sequence). V was trimmed by 6 bases and J by 1 base, leaving 10 bases between them. The DNA for the CDR3 is TGTGCCAGCATGGAGGACAAGAACACCGGGGAGCTGTTTTTT. This translates into CASMEDKNTGELFF.

This clonotype was observed a handful of times. The rearrangement uses TRBV29-1 and TRBJ1-2; maybe TRBD1 (6 bases). Germline CDR1 and CDR2: SQVTM and ANQGSEA. Trimming pared 4 bases from V and 4 bases from J, leaving 10 bases between. The CDR3 is made up of 12 amino acids. CDR3 residues: CSVAGASYGYTF. Here the CDR3 DNA reads TGCAGCGTTGCGGGGGCGAGCTATGGCTACACCTTC.

The V and J genes are TRBV7-3 and TRBJ2-7, with D tentatively TRBD2 (6 bases). The V gene lost 3 bases and the J gene lost 2 bases, with 14 bases spanning the gap. The CDR3 runs to 15 residues. Germline loops: CDR1 SGHTA, CDR2 FQGTGA. The CDR3 DNA sequence: TGTGCCAGCAGCTTCCCAACCGGGACTCCCTACGAGCAGTACTTC. Translated, it gives CASSFPTGTPYEQYF.

This clonotype came up a few times. The rearrangement joins TRBV25-1 to TRBJ1-2; TRBD1 agrees at 8 bases. The germline CDR1 and CDR2 sequences are MGHDK and SYGVNS. V shed 4 bases and J 7 bases; nucleotides not matched to a gene: 11. This CDR3 is 15 amino acids long. The CDR3 bases are TGTGCCAGCAGTGCAATACAGGGGGATGGTGGTGGCTACACCTTC. It specifies CASSAIQGDGGGYTF.

The CDR3 spells CATRDAVHSYNEQFF. In nucleotides, the CDR3 is TGTGCCACCCGCGACGCAGTTCACTCCTACAATGAGCAGTTCTTC. The V call is TRBV24-1, the J call TRBJ2-1, with no clear D. Per germline, CDR1 KGHDR and CDR2 SFDVKD. This CDR3 region has 15 residues. V lost 9 bases and J lost 0, with 14 bases in between.

Notes on this clonotype: This likely comes from a read error, as the CDR3 has no conserved phenylalanine or tryptophan at its end. The chain couples TRBV7-7 to TRBJ2-3, with no clear D. Germline V gives CDR1 SSHAT, CDR2 FNYEAQ (reference sequence). This CDR3 is built from 15 residues. DNA for the CDR3: TGTGCTAGCAGCTTAGTCCAGTCCAGCACAGATACGCAGTATTCT. Translated, it gives CASSLVQSSTDTQYS.

The chain carries TRBV9 and TRBJ2-5; D unclear. The CDR3 has 13 residues. Looked up from germline, CDR1 is SGDLS and CDR2 is YYNGEE. Trimming removed 0 bases at V and 5 bases at J, with 8 bases between. The CDR3 loop is CASSVDGLETQYF. The CDR3 DNA sequence: TGTGCCAGCAGCGTAGATGGCTTGGAGACCCAGTACTTC.

This clonotype has just a few counts. The chain combines TRBV20-1 with TRBJ1-2, with D uncertain. V was clipped by 6 bases and J by 4 bases, with 12 bases between them. Per the germline V gene, CDR1 is DFQATT and CDR2 is SNEGSKA (reference sequence). The CDR3 runs to 12 residues. CDR3 DNA sequence: TGCAGTGCCACTTTTGGAGTCTATGGCTACACCTTC. Translation: CSATFGVYGYTF.

This clonotype was seen ten or more times. The V gene is TRBV20-1, the J gene TRBJ2-1; D gene uncertain. V was pared by 7 bases and J by 2 bases, with 6 bases between. The CDR3 spans 11 residues. Germline CDR1 DFQATT, CDR2 SNEGSKA (reference sequence). CDR3 nucleotide sequence: TGCAGTGTTCAGGCCTACAATGAGCAGTTCTTC. Protein product: CSVQAYNEQFF.

V and J are TRBV5-4 and TRBJ2-3; maybe TRBD1 (6 bases). The CDR3 length is 14 residues. The germline V gene has CDR1 SGHNT and CDR2 YYREEE (reference sequence). The V and J ends lost 2 bases and 2 bases respectively, with 9 bases between them. CDR3 nucleotides: TGTGCCAGCAGCTTTGGACAGACCACAGATACGCAGTATTTT. This sequence encodes CASSFGQTTDTQYF.

The CDR3 reads CSARGGRDPYEQYF. CDR3 bases: TGCAGTGCTAGGGGAGGACGGGATCCCTACGAGCAGTACTTC. This chain uses TRBV20-1 with TRBJ2-7, with D possibly TRBD2 on 6 matching bases. The CDR3 totals 14 residues. Trimming left V 3 bases short and J 2 bases short, with 14 bases between. The germline gives CDR1 DFQATT, CDR2 SNEGSKA (reference sequence).

The V and J genes are TRBV25-1 and TRBJ2-2; perhaps TRBD2 as D (5 bases). The V end was cut by 3 bases, the J end by 1 base, with 9 bases between. The CDR3 runs 15 residues. CDR1 MGHDK and CDR2 SYGVNS come from the germline V gene. In DNA form, the CDR3 reads TGTGCCAGCAGTGACCCTGGAGGGAACACCGGGGAGCTGTTTTTT. It specifies CASSDPGGNTGELFF.

There are many counts of this clonotype. V is TRBV5-6 and J is TRBJ2-3; 7 bases are a match to TRBD1. V shed 4 bases and J 1 base; nucleotides not matched to a gene: 9. The CDR3 spans 16 residues. The germline CDR1 and CDR2 sequences are SGHDT and YYEEEE. CDR3: CASSGKTGWGTDTQYF. CDR3 sequence (DNA): TGTGCCAGCAGCGGAAAGACAGGGTGGGGCACAGATACGCAGTATTTT. Drawing the rest from reference TRBV5-6 and TRBJ2-3, the complete variable domain is DAGVTQSPTHLIKTRGQQVTLRCSPKSGHDTVSWYQQALGQGPQFIFQYYEEEERQRGNFPDRFSGHQFPNYSSELNVNALLLGDSALYLCASSGKTGWGTDTQYFGPGTRLTVL.

The chain joins TRBV20-1 to TRBJ2-1; D gene ambiguous. The V end was cut by 3 bases, the J end by 8 bases, with 11 bases between. The CDR3 is 12 amino acids. Looked up from germline, CDR1 is DFQATT and CDR2 is SNEGSKA (reference sequence). CDR3 protein: CSASDQFHEQFF. DNA of the CDR3: TGCAGTGCTAGCGACCAGTTCCATGAGCAGTTCTTC.

This clonotype has only a few counts. The J gene is TRBJ1-6, the V gene TRBV12-3 or TRBV12-4, with D possibly being TRBD1 (6 bases). Trimming removed 8 bases from V and 9 bases from J, with 11 bases in between. The CDR3 loop spans 12 amino acids. In nucleotides, the CDR3 is TGTGCCAGCCAACTACAGGGTTCACCCCTCCACTTT. Translated, it gives CASQLQGSPLHF.

The chain joins TRBV20-1 to TRBJ2-7; D assignment may be TRBD1 or TRBD2 (5 bases each). V shed 6 bases and J shed 3 bases, with 18 bases lying between them. CDR1 and CDR2 (germline): DFQATT, SNEGSKA (reference sequence). The CDR3 spans 14 residues. The CDR3 is CSARSGAALYEQYF. The DNA for the CDR3 is TGCAGTGCAAGATCCGGGGCAGCGCTCTACGAGCAGTACTTC.

The J gene is TRBJ1-1, the V gene TRBV20-1; a weak D match, TRBD1 (6 bases). The CDR3 length is 14 residues. The germline V gene has CDR1 DFQATT and CDR2 SNEGSKA (reference sequence). Deletions cut 3 bases from V and 4 bases from J, with 15 bases between. In DNA, the CDR3 is TGCAGTGCTAGCTATACAGGGCTGGGCACTGAAGCTTTCTTT. Translation: CSASYTGLGTEAFF.

V is TRBV7-9 and J is TRBJ1-4, with D hard to call. Trimming shortened V by 1 base and J by 8 bases, and 14 bases separated the two germline ends. The CDR3 is 15 amino acids. Germline loops: CDR1 SEHNR, CDR2 FQNEAQ (reference sequence). The CDR3 DNA reads TGTGCCAGCAGCTTAGGGAGTGGGATGCGCGAAAAACTGTTTTTT. Translation gives CASSLGSGMREKLFF.